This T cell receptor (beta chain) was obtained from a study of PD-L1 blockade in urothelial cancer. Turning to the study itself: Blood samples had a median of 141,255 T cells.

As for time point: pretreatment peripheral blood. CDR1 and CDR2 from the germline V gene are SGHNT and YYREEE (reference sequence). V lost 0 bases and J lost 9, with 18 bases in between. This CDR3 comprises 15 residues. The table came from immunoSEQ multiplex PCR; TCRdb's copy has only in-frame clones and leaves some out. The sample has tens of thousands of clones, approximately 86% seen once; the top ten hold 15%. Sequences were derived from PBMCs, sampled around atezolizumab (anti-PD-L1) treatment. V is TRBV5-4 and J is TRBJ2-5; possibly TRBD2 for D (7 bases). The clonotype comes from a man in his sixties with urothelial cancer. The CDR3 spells CASSLEGTRGGAQYF. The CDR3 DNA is TGTGCCAGCAGCTTGGAGGGGACACGGGGAGGGGCCCAGTACTTC.